A single sample gave rise to the 27 T cell receptor beta chains below, sequenced in a study of early T cells in non-severe SARS-CoV-2 infection. In TCRdb, the 5' RACE reads were re-called with MiXCR into one record per CDR3 protein. The sample has some 29,000 distinct CDR3 sequences, more than 5% seen once; the top ten hold about a tenth. Sequenced material: whole blood. These receptors were obtained from an adult who was a healthcare worker with PCR-confirmed SARS-CoV-2 infection or an uninfected control (not recorded which).

The CDR3 reads CSVGQGASTEAFF. As DNA, the CDR3 is TGCAGCGTTGGACAGGGGGCAAGCACTGAAGCTTTCTTT. The chain recombines TRBV29-1 with TRBJ1-1; 10 bases align to TRBD1. The J segment lost 4 bases and the V segment lost 4 bases, leaving 3 bases of the junction unmatched. CDR3 length: 13 amino acids. CDR1 is SQVTM and CDR2 is ANQGSEA in the germline V gene.

Notes on this clonotype: Possible read error: a much larger clone is one base away. The V and J genes are TRBV12-3 or TRBV12-4 and TRBJ2-2; no reliable D call. The CDR3 runs to 13 residues. The CDR3 sequence is CACSLQNTGELFF. CDR3 coding DNA: TGTGCCTGCAGCCTACAGAACACCGGGGAGCTGTTTTTT.

This clonotype was seen at least ten times. The J gene is TRBJ2-2, the V gene TRBV7-2, with TRBD1 matching over 7 bases. The germline CDR1 and CDR2 sequences are SGHTA and FQGNSA. V lost 5 bases and J lost 7; bases outside the gene matches: 10. This CDR3 has 15 amino acids. CDR3 region: CASSTGQVGGGELFF. CDR3 DNA: TGTGCCAGCAGCACTGGACAGGTTGGAGGCGGGGAGCTGTTTTTT.

Ten or more counts support this clonotype. The V gene is TRBV28, the J gene TRBJ1-4; a possible D gene is TRBD1 (5 bases). The V gene lost 5 bases and the J gene lost 7 bases, with 17 bases spanning the gap. The CDR3 runs to 15 residues. Germline V gene sequence: CDR1 MDHEN, CDR2 SYDVKM. CDR3 DNA sequence: TGTGCCAGCAGTCTACCGGGATCTGGGGGTGAAAAACTGTTTTTT. It codes for CASSLPGSGGEKLFF.

This chain connects TRBV20-1 to TRBJ2-1; 8 nucleotides match TRBD1. This CDR3 is 15 amino acids long. CDR1 is DFQATT, CDR2 SNEGSKA, per germline (reference sequence). J was trimmed by 8 bases and V by 4 bases; bases with no gene match: 13. The CDR3 sequence is CSATTPGQDRYEQFF. CDR3 nucleotide sequence: TGCAGTGCTACGACGCCGGGACAGGATCGCTATGAGCAGTTCTTC.

This clonotype was detected a few times. This chain joins TRBV6-5 and TRBJ2-2; tentative D call: TRBD1 (5 bases). The germline CDR1 and CDR2 sequences are MNHEY and SVGAGI. The CDR3 extends over 14 amino acids. V was trimmed by 0 bases and J by 6 bases, leaving 8 bases between them. The CDR3 loop reads CASSYSQGAGELFF. As DNA, the CDR3 is TGTGCCAGCAGTTACTCGCAGGGCGCCGGGGAGCTGTTTTTT.

The rearrangement joins TRBV7-8 to TRBJ2-2; D call uncertain. Between the trimmed V and J ends, which lost 1 base and 8 bases, there was a span of 8 bases. CDR3 length equals 13 residues. In germline, CDR1 is SGHVS, CDR2 FQNEAQ. The DNA for the CDR3 is TGTGCCAGCAGCTTAGTCGTCCTTGGGGAGCTGTTTTTT. Translation: CASSLVVLGELFF.

This clonotype was counted ten times or more. The chain joins TRBV6-5 to TRBJ2-3; the D is unclear. Trimming stripped 0 bases from V and 2 bases from J, with 3 bases between. CDR1 and CDR2 from the germline V gene are MNHEY and SVGAGI. The CDR3 is made up of 13 amino acids. CDR3 residues: CASSYSNTDTQYF. The CDR3 DNA sequence: TGTGCCAGCAGTTACTCGAACACAGATACGCAGTATTTT.

This clonotype was detected ten times or more. The rearrangement joins TRBV29-1 to TRBJ1-5, with D perhaps matching TRBD1 (6 bases). The CDR3 contains 13 residues. Trimming pared 8 bases from V and 7 bases from J, leaving 18 bases between. The germline gives CDR1 SQVTM, CDR2 ANQGSEA. The CDR3 coding sequence is TGCAGCCCCAGGGGCTACAACCCCCAGCCCCAGCATTTT. Protein sequence: CSPRGYNPQPQHF. Using reference TRBV29-1 and TRBJ1-5 for the parts outside the CDR3, the full variable domain is SAVISQKPSRDICQRGTSLTIQCQVDSQVTMMFWYRQQPGQSLTLIATANQGSEATYESGFVIDKFPISRPNLTFSTLTVSNMSPEDSSIYLCSPRGYNPQPQHFGDGTRLSIL.

This clonotype was counted between two and nine times. This rearrangement joins TRBV20-1 to TRBJ1-1; D unresolved. Between the trimmed V and J ends, which lost 2 bases and 1 base, there was a span of 11 bases. Germline V gene lookup returns CDR1 DFQATT and CDR2 SNEGSKA (reference sequence). The CDR3 consists of 14 residues. The DNA of the CDR3 is TGCAGTGCTAGATCCCCGACGGGGAACACTGAAGCTTTCTTT. Protein product: CSARSPTGNTEAFF.

This clonotype was seen repeatedly, ten times or more. The V call is TRBV7-2, the J call TRBJ1-6; no firm D call. This CDR3 is built from 14 residues. With 3 bases removed from V and 5 bases from J, the gap between germline ends came to 8 bases. The V gene's germline CDR1 is SGHTA and CDR2 FQGNSA. CDR3 DNA: TGTGCCAGCAGCTTTGGCGTCGATAATTCACCCCTCCACTTT. It is translated as CASSFGVDNSPLHF.

At least ten counts were recorded for this clonotype. The J gene is TRBJ2-7, the V gene TRBV18; TRBD2 might be the D (6 bases). This CDR3 is 12 amino acids long. V was shortened by 5 bases and J by 6 bases, with 11 bases between the two germline ends. Germline CDR1 KGHSH, CDR2 LQKENI. In DNA, the CDR3 is TGTGCCAGCTCAGCCGGGGGAGGCGAGCAGTACTTC. This codes for CASSAGGGEQYF.

The J gene is TRBJ2-1, the V gene TRBV5-6, with a weak D call TRBD1 (6 bases). The CDR3 length is 18 residues. Germline V CDR1 and CDR2: SGHDT, YYEEEE. Between the trimmed V and J ends, which lost 0 bases and 0 bases, there was a span of 16 bases. This CDR3 reads CASSLAKGHQSSYNEQFF. The CDR3 DNA reads as TGTGCCAGCAGCTTGGCAAAGGGACATCAGAGCTCCTACAATGAGCAGTTCTTC.

This clonotype was seen a handful of times. V usage is TRBV20-1 and J usage is TRBJ2-3; D is uncertain. Per germline, CDR1 DFQATT and CDR2 SNEGSKA (reference sequence). The CDR3 has 9 residues. Trimming shortened V by 7 bases and J by 4 bases, and 3 bases separated the two germline ends. The CDR3 protein is CSVADTQYF. CDR3 nucleotides: TGCAGTGTGGCAGATACGCAGTATTTT.

This rearrangement joins TRBV18 to TRBJ2-3; a possible D gene is TRBD1 (5 bases). The CDR3 totals 14 residues. Germline loops: CDR1 KGHSH, CDR2 LQKENI. Trimming took off 1 base at V and 4 bases at J, with 9 bases between the two ends. CDR3 loop: CASSPRGGPDTQYF. CDR3 nucleotides: TGTGCCAGCTCACCACGGGGCGGCCCAGATACGCAGTATTTT.

This clonotype was recorded a few times. This sequence joins TRBV29-1 and TRBJ2-4, with 15 bases fitting TRBD2. Germline CDR1 is SQVTM and CDR2 is ANQGSEA. J gave up 8 bases and V 6 bases, and 5 bases lay outside the gene matches. The CDR3 runs to 14 residues. The CDR3 loop is CSVAGLAGGDIQYF. CDR3 bases: TGCAGCGTGGCGGGACTAGCGGGAGGAGACATTCAGTACTTC.

Many counts were recorded for this clonotype. V usage is TRBV3-1 and J usage is TRBJ2-2; 8 bases are shared with TRBD1. The CDR3 sequence is 15 residues long. The germline V gene encodes CDR1 LGHDT and CDR2 YNNKEL (reference sequence). The V and J ends lost 4 bases and 3 bases, in that order; junction bases with no gene match: 4. The CDR3 nucleotides are TGTGCCAGCAGCCCCGACAGGGGATACACCGGGGAGCTGTTTTTT. It translates to CASSPDRGYTGELFF.

This clonotype is categorized as medium-sized. This chain connects TRBV10-2 to TRBJ1-1, with 7 bases that match TRBD1. J lost 5 bases, V lost 6 bases, and 15 bases had no gene match. The CDR3 runs to 16 residues. In germline, CDR1 is WSHSY, CDR2 SAAADI. CDR3 sequence reads: CASSPPPTGRGTEAFF. The CDR3 DNA reads as TGCGCCAGCAGCCCACCCCCGACAGGGAGGGGAACTGAAGCTTTCTTT.

This clonotype was observed many times. The J gene is TRBJ2-6, the V gene TRBV7-9; D might be TRBD1 (6 bases). Germline CDR1 reads SEHNR; CDR2 reads FQNEAQ (reference sequence). V was shortened by 2 bases and J by 2 bases, with 10 bases between the two germline ends. The CDR3 has 16 amino acids. CDR3 bases: TGTGCCAGCAGCTTATATGCAGGGGCTGGGGCCAACGTCCTGACTTTC. Translation: CASSLYAGAGANVLTF. The full variable domain, in which reference TRBV7-9 and TRBJ2-6 provide the parts outside the CDR3, is DTGVSQNPRHKITKRGQNVTFRCDPISEHNRLYWYRQTLGQGPEFLTYFQNEAQLEKSRLLSDRFSAERPKGSFSTLEIQRTEQGDSAMYLCASSLYAGAGANVLTFGAGSRLTVL.

Worth noting for this clonotype: Being one base from a much bigger clone, this may be a read error. The chain recombines TRBV2 with TRBJ2-2; D may match TRBD1 or TRBD2 (6 bases each). The germline V gene encodes CDR1 SNHLY and CDR2 FYNNEI. The CDR3 totals 14 residues. The CDR3 DNA sequence: TGTGCCAGCGTCCGGGGGCGGAACACCGAGGAGCTGTTTTTT. Translation: CASVRGRNTEELFF.

This clonotype was observed many times. The chain joins TRBV29-1 to TRBJ1-1, with D possibly TRBD1 on 6 matching bases. The V end was cut by 7 bases, the J end by 5 bases, with 17 bases between. Germline V lookup: CDR1 SQVTM, CDR2 ANQGSEA. The CDR3 has 13 amino acids. CDR3 protein: CSGRDTPGTEAFF. CDR3 coding DNA: TGCAGCGGCCGGGACACCCCGGGTACTGAAGCTTTCTTT.

This chain uses TRBV6-2 or TRBV6-3 with TRBJ2-4; TRBD1 matches at 8 bases. CDR3 length: 16 amino acids. The germline gives CDR1 MNHEY, CDR2 SVGEGT. V shed 8 bases, J shed 0 bases, and the junction held 9 bases outside the gene matches. CDR3 sequence: CASHDSQGGAKNIQYF. In DNA, the CDR3 is TGTGCCAGCCACGACTCACAGGGGGGAGCCAAAAACATTCAGTACTTC.

The CDR3 is CASSSFDRETQYF. The CDR3 coding sequence is TGTGCCAGCAGTTCGTTCGATCGTGAGACCCAGTACTTC. The rearrangement links TRBV6-5 to TRBJ2-5; D not resolved. Germline values: CDR1 MNHEY, CDR2 SVGAGI. V was pared by 4 bases and J by 5 bases, with 11 bases between. The CDR3 sequence is 13 residues long.

This clonotype is classed as medium-sized. The chain couples TRBV20-1 to TRBJ1-5, with D perhaps matching TRBD1 (5 bases). V lost 3 bases and J 5 bases, leaving 17 bases between the germline ends. Germline CDR1 DFQATT, CDR2 SNEGSKA (reference sequence). The length of the CDR3 is 15 residues. CDR3 nucleotides: TGCAGTGCTAGCGAAGTCGGCAGGGTCCATCAGCCCCAGCATTTT. Translated: CSASEVGRVHQPQHF.

This clonotype has a count of ten or more. The gene calls are TRBV6-2 or TRBV6-3 and TRBJ1-6; D call uncertain. Germline-derived CDR1 and CDR2 are MNHEY and SVGEGT. The V end was cut by 6 bases, the J end by 7 bases, with 7 bases between. This CDR3 has 12 residues. The CDR3 DNA follows: TGTGCCAGCAGAAGACTCAATTCACCCCTCCACTTT. Encoded protein: CASRRLNSPLHF.

The table lists this clonotype with many counts. The chain is built from TRBV29-1 and TRBJ2-1; D is unclear. The germline V gene encodes CDR1 SQVTM and CDR2 ANQGSEA. Trimming stripped 4 bases from V and 0 bases from J, with 16 bases between. The CDR3 is 16 amino acids. Here the CDR3 DNA reads TGCAGCGTTGGGAGCGTGAAAGCGAGCTCCTACAATGAGCAGTTCTTC. Encoded protein: CSVGSVKASSYNEQFF.

At least ten counts were recorded for this clonotype. The chain combines TRBV11-2 with TRBJ2-3; D possibly corresponds to TRBD2 (7 bases). Germline V gene data show CDR1 as SGHAT and CDR2 as FQNNGV. The CDR3 is made up of 15 amino acids. Trimming stripped 3 bases from V and 2 bases from J, with 12 bases between. CDR3 coding DNA: TGTGCCAGCAGCTTTATGGCGGGGGCCACAGATACGCAGTATTTT. Its translation is CASSFMAGATDTQYF. Complete variable domain (other parts from reference TRBV11-2 and TRBJ2-3): EAGVAQSPRYKIIEKRQSVAFWCNPISGHATLYWYQQILGQGPKLLIQFQNNGVVDDSQLPKDRFSAERLKGVDSTLKIQPAKLEDSAVYLCASSFMAGATDTQYFGPGTRLTVL.